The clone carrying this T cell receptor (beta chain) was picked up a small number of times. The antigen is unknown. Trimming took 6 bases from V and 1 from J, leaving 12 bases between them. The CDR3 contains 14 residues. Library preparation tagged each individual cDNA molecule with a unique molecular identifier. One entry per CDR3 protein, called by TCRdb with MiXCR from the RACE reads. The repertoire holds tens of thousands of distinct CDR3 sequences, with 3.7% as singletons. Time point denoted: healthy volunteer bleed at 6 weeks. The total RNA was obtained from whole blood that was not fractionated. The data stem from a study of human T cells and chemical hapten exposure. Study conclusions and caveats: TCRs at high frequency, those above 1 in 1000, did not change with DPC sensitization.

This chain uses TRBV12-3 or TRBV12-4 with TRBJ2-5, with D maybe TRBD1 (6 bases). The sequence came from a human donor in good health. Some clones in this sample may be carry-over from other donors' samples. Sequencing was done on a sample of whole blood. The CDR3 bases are TGTGCCAGCAGCTTCGGACAGTCCCAAGAGACCCAGTACTTC. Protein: CASSFGQSQETQYF.